The 32 T cell receptor beta chains below come from one sample, sequenced in a study of T cell repertoires in cytomegalovirus infection. TCRdb reprocessed the reads with MiXCR, giving one entry per CDR3 protein. The sample has a few hundred thousand distinct CDR3 sequences, approximately 26% seen once. Sequenced: PBMCs. These receptors were taken from a human donor in good health (CMV status not recorded). Some clones in this sample may be carry-over from other donors' samples.

The chain recombines TRBV7-4 with TRBJ1-2; 8 bases match TRBD1. Germline V gene data show CDR1 as SGHVT and CDR2 as SQSDAQ. The V gene end was trimmed by 4 bases and the J gene end by 6 bases; junction bases not matched to a gene: 1. The CDR3 is made up of 12 amino acids. The CDR3 region is CASSWTGHGYTF. DNA for the CDR3: TGTGCCAGCAGCTGGACAGGGCATGGCTACACCTTC.

This clonotype was picked up many times. The rearrangement joins TRBV7-8 to TRBJ2-2; 8 bases fit TRBD2. J lost 16 bases, V lost 5 bases, and 15 bases had no gene match. The CDR3 extends over 14 amino acids. CDR1 SGHVS and CDR2 FQNEAQ come from the germline V gene. CDR3 loop: CASSPSGLGTGRFF. CDR3 bases: TGTGCCAGCAGCCCATCGGGACTAGGAACCGGGCGGTTTTTT.

The gene calls are TRBV6-2 or TRBV6-3 and TRBJ2-1, with 8 bases matching TRBD2. Looked up from germline, CDR1 is MNHEY and CDR2 is SVGEGT. The CDR3 covers 15 residues. Unmatched junction bases numbered 6, after V lost 2 bases and J lost 6 bases. The chain's CDR3 is CASSYTGGGSNEQFF. The CDR3 coding sequence is TGTGCCAGCAGTTACACGGGCGGGGGGTCCAATGAGCAGTTCTTC.

The genes are TRBV11-2 and TRBJ1-4; D perhaps matches TRBD1 (5 bases). CDR1 is SGHAT, CDR2 FQNNGV, per germline. V lost 5 bases to trimming and J lost 8 bases, with 24 bases between them. CDR3 length: 17 amino acids. CDR3: CASSPISGDWDYEKLFF. CDR3 sequence (DNA): TGTGCCAGCAGCCCCATTTCGGGGGATTGGGATTACGAAAAACTGTTTTTT.

A few counts support this clonotype. The chain combines TRBV6-2 or TRBV6-3 with TRBJ1-1; D uncertain. This CDR3 contains 12 residues. Germline values: CDR1 MNHEY, CDR2 SVGEGT. Trimming shortened V by 5 bases and J by 3 bases, and 7 bases separated the two germline ends. CDR3 protein: CASSDPDTEAFF. The CDR3 nucleotides are TGTGCCAGCAGTGACCCGGACACTGAAGCTTTCTTT.

V and J are TRBV6-2 or TRBV6-3 and TRBJ2-1; D uncertain. V was clipped by 7 bases and J by 2 bases, with 15 bases between them. CDR3 length equals 15 residues. Looked up from germline, CDR1 is MNHEY and CDR2 is SVGEGT. CDR3 nucleotides: TGTGCCAGCAACCATGTGCGGAGACCCTACAATGAGCAGTTCTTC. The encoded protein is CASNHVRRPYNEQFF.

In the case of this clonotype: One end of the junction varies from germline; a read error may be responsible. This chain connects TRBV7-7 to TRBJ2-3; no firm D call. The CDR3 loop spans 14 amino acids. Looked up from germline, CDR1 is SSHAT and CDR2 is FNYEAQ (reference sequence). The CDR3 reads CASSLGGVTDMQYF. The CDR3 DNA follows: TGTGCTAGCAGCTTAGGCGGAGTTACAGATATGCAGTATTTT.

V usage is TRBV19 and J usage is TRBJ2-1; 11 bases fit TRBD2. Germline assignment: CDR1 LNHDA and CDR2 SQIVND (reference sequence). The J segment lost 5 bases and the V segment lost 9 bases, leaving 12 bases of the junction unmatched. The CDR3 extends over 16 amino acids. Here the CDR3 DNA reads TGTGCCAGCCAGTATCGTGGACTAGCGGGCCACAATGAGCAGTTCTTC. Its protein is CASQYRGLAGHNEQFF.

V and J are TRBV18 and TRBJ2-3, with D possibly matching TRBD1 (6 bases). This CDR3 contains 17 residues. The V and J ends lost 0 bases and 0 bases respectively, with 13 bases between them. Germline V lookup: CDR1 KGHSH, CDR2 LQKENI. The CDR3 DNA sequence: TGTGCCAGCTCACCACCGGGTACAGGGATGAGCACAGATACGCAGTATTTT. Translation gives CASSPPGTGMSTDTQYF.

In this sample, this clonotype turned up many times. This chain uses TRBV7-6 with TRBJ1-1, with D perhaps matching TRBD1 (5 bases). The CDR3 covers 14 residues. CDR1 is SGHVS and CDR2 is FNYEAQ in the germline V gene. Trimming stripped 5 bases from V and 5 bases from J, with 15 bases between. CDR3 protein: CASSPGPRGTEAFF. The CDR3 region has the DNA TGTGCCAGCAGCCCGGGACCTCGTGGGACTGAAGCTTTCTTT.

In its sample, this clonotype was seen many times. J is TRBJ1-1 and V is TRBV7-6, with a tentative D call TRBD1 (5 bases). Germline V gives CDR1 SGHVS, CDR2 FNYEAQ. V lost 5 bases and J lost 1, with 11 bases in between. The CDR3 consists of 14 residues. The CDR3 nucleotides are TGTGCCAGCAGCGCCGGAACAGGGAACACTGAAGCTTTCTTT. This sequence encodes CASSAGTGNTEAFF.

The V call is TRBV7-9, the J call TRBJ1-2; possibly TRBD1 for D (6 bases). With 0 bases removed from V and 7 bases from J, the gap between germline ends came to 18 bases. Per germline, CDR1 SEHNR and CDR2 FQNEAQ (reference sequence). This CDR3 comprises 16 residues. The DNA for the CDR3 is TGTGCCAGCAGCTTAGCGCGGCGTCAGGGGTATCGTGGCTACACCTTC. Translation gives CASSLARRQGYRGYTF.

The chain links TRBV6-1 to TRBJ1-1; D is uncertain. Germline lookup yields CDR1 MNHNS and CDR2 SASEGT. CDR3 length equals 15 residues. V was clipped by 2 bases and J by 2 bases, with 12 bases between them. CDR3 residues: CASSEIGRLNTEAFF. The CDR3 nucleotides read TGTGCCAGCAGTGAAATAGGGAGACTAAACACTGAAGCTTTCTTT.

This clonotype was observed many times. The gene calls are TRBV7-2 and TRBJ1-6; the match to TRBD1 covers 8 bases. The CDR3 length is 16 residues. The V and J ends lost 0 bases and 6 bases, in that order; junction bases with no gene match: 4. Germline lookup yields CDR1 SGHTA and CDR2 FQGNSA. CDR3 residues: CASSLARGHSNSPLHF. CDR3 coding DNA: TGTGCCAGCAGCTTAGCCAGGGGGCATAGTAATTCACCCCTCCACTTT.

This chain connects TRBV7-2 to TRBJ2-3; 9 bases agree with TRBD1. With V trimmed by 4 bases and J by 3 bases, 5 bases remained unmatched. The CDR3 covers 15 residues. Germline V gene lookup returns CDR1 SGHTA and CDR2 FQGNSA. Here the CDR3 reads CASSSRTGETDTQYF. CDR3 coding DNA: TGTGCCAGCAGCTCCCGGACAGGGGAGACAGATACGCAGTATTTT.

This clonotype appeared a few times. This chain joins TRBV6-2 or TRBV6-3 and TRBJ1-1, with D possibly being TRBD1 (5 bases). This CDR3 comprises 14 residues. Germline V gives CDR1 MNHEY, CDR2 SVGEGT. The ends were cut back, 6 bases at V and 7 bases at J, with 18 bases in the middle. The CDR3 loop reads CASRYQGLIIEAFF. The CDR3 DNA follows: TGTGCCAGCAGGTACCAGGGCTTAATTATTGAAGCTTTCTTT.

This clonotype occurred a few times. V and J are TRBV10-2 and TRBJ2-3; 7 bases match TRBD2. Germline V gene data show CDR1 as WSHSY and CDR2 as SAAADI. The CDR3 length is 14 residues. The junction had 13 bases not matched to a gene; V was cut back by 11 bases and J by 5 bases. The DNA for the CDR3 is TGCGCCTGCCGGGGTGCGGGAGCCGGAGATACGCAGTATTTT. Residues: CACRGAGAGDTQYF.

The V gene is TRBV4-3, the J gene TRBJ2-2, with D perhaps TRBD2 (6 bases). Deletions cut 0 bases from V and 6 bases from J, with 14 bases between. Germline CDR1 reads LGHNA; CDR2 reads YSLEER. The CDR3 is 16 residues long. This chain's CDR3 is CASSQDFTGGPGELFF. Written as DNA, the CDR3 is TGCGCCAGCAGCCAAGATTTCACCGGGGGACCCGGGGAGCTGTTTTTT.

The chain employs TRBV5-5 and TRBJ2-1; 8 positions match TRBD1. The ends lost 4 bases at V and 8 bases at J; junction bases unmatched: 8. CDR3 length equals 14 residues. Germline V gene data show CDR1 as SGHKS and CDR2 as YYEKEE (reference sequence). This chain's CDR3 is CASSQGQGYDEQFF. The CDR3 region has the DNA TGTGCCAGCAGCCAAGGACAGGGTTACGATGAGCAGTTCTTC.

At least ten counts were recorded for this clonotype. The chain links TRBV7-2 to TRBJ2-6; 9 nucleotides align to TRBD1. The germline V gene encodes CDR1 SGHTA and CDR2 FQGNSA. The CDR3 contains 18 residues. With 5 bases clipped from V and 5 bases from J, the junction kept 13 bases outside the gene matches. For the CDR3, the DNA is TGTGCCAGCAGCCTCCGTGGGACAGGGATTGATAGGGCCAACGTCCTGACTTTC. Translating gives CASSLRGTGIDRANVLTF.

This clonotype appeared a few times. This chain uses TRBV7-6 with TRBJ2-7; D is unresolved. The V gene lost 1 base and the J gene lost 0 bases, with 10 bases spanning the gap. CDR1 SGHVS and CDR2 FNYEAQ come from the germline V gene. The length of the CDR3 is 15 residues. The CDR3 sequence is CASSLGQARSYEQYF. For the CDR3, the DNA is TGTGCCAGCAGCTTAGGTCAGGCCCGCTCCTACGAGCAGTACTTC.

This clonotype was observed a few times. CDR3 sequence (DNA): TGTGCCACCAGCAGAGTAGCGGGAGTTCCCGATGAGCAGTTCTTC. This encodes CATSRVAGVPDEQFF. The chain joins TRBV15 to TRBJ2-1, with 9 bases that match TRBD2. Germline lookup yields CDR1 LNHNV and CDR2 YYDKDF (reference sequence). This CDR3 is built from 15 residues. V lost 1 base, J lost 8 bases, and 6 bases stayed unmatched.

J is TRBJ1-2 and V is TRBV24-1; D is unresolved. V lost 4 bases, J lost 3 bases, and 5 bases lay in between. The CDR3 is 12 residues long. CDR1 and CDR2 from the germline V gene are KGHDR and SFDVKD. The CDR3 loop is CATSEADYGYTF. The CDR3 region has the DNA TGTGCCACCAGTGAGGCCGACTATGGCTACACCTTC.

In its sample, this clonotype was seen many times. The CDR3 loop reads CASSYGTSGRRTDTQYF. Written as DNA, the CDR3 is TGTGCCAGCAGCTACGGGACTAGCGGGAGACGGACAGATACGCAGTATTTT. The gene calls are TRBV7-2 and TRBJ2-3, with 14 nucleotides matching TRBD2. Germline V lookup: CDR1 SGHTA, CDR2 FQGNSA. The CDR3 totals 17 residues. V was clipped by 4 bases and J by 3 bases; unmatched bases: 6.

The CDR3 loop reads CASGFTPNEQFF. The CDR3 DNA follows: TGTGCTAGTGGTTTTACCCCCAATGAGCAGTTCTTC. The chain links TRBV12-5 to TRBJ2-1; D gene ambiguous. The CDR3 covers 12 residues. The V gene lost 3 bases and the J gene lost 6 bases, with 6 bases spanning the gap. Germline values: CDR1 LGHNT, CDR2 FRNRAP. Full variable domain (missing parts from reference TRBV12-5 and TRBJ2-1): DARVTQTPRHKVTEMGQEVTMRCQPILGHNTVFWYRQTMMQGLELLAYFRNRAPLDDSGMPKDRFSAEMPDATLATLKIQPSEPRDSAVYFCASGFTPNEQFFGPGTRLTVL.

The rearrangement uses TRBV10-3 and TRBJ2-1; 7 nucleotides line up with TRBD2. With 7 bases clipped from V and 7 bases from J, the junction kept 4 bases outside the gene matches. Germline V gene lookup returns CDR1 ENHRY and CDR2 SYGVKD. This CDR3 is built from 12 residues. The CDR3 DNA follows: TGTGCCATCACAGAGGGAGGGAATGAGCAGTTCTTC. Encoded protein: CAITEGGNEQFF.

This clonotype was counted many times. The rearrangement links TRBV20-1 to TRBJ1-5; D might be TRBD1 (5 bases). Trimming cost V 1 base and J 6 bases, with 13 bases left between them. CDR3 length equals 14 residues. Germline assignment: CDR1 DFQATT and CDR2 SNEGSKA (reference sequence). The CDR3, as DNA: TGCAGTGCTAGAGTATTCGGGGACGCTCAGCCCCAGCATTTT. Its protein product is CSARVFGDAQPQHF.

In this sample, this clonotype turned up a few times. The V and J genes are TRBV7-8 and TRBJ2-3; D call uncertain. The CDR3 loop spans 15 amino acids. Germline CDR1 and CDR2: SGHVS and FQNEAQ. V was clipped by 1 base and J by 2 bases, with 10 bases between them. The CDR3 spells CASSLEWSNTDTQYF. The CDR3 coding sequence is TGTGCCAGCAGCTTAGAATGGAGCAACACAGATACGCAGTATTTT. The full variable domain, its missing parts supplied by reference TRBV7-8 and TRBJ2-3, is GAGVSQSPRYKVAKRGQDVALRCDPISGHVSLFWYQQALGQGPEFLTYFQNEAQLDKSGLPSDRFFAERPEGSVSTLKIQRTQQEDSAVYLCASSLEWSNTDTQYFGPGTRLTVL.

The rearrangement joins TRBV12-3 or TRBV12-4 to TRBJ2-1, with D possibly matching TRBD2 (6 bases). Trimming shortened V by 5 bases and J by 15 bases, and 14 bases separated the two germline ends. This CDR3 contains 11 residues. This chain's CDR3 is CASSRRLDPFF. For the CDR3, the DNA is TGTGCCAGCAGTAGGAGACTAGACCCGTTCTTC.

The sample holds a few counts of this clonotype. The chain carries TRBV18 and TRBJ2-7, with 13 bases fitting TRBD2. Unmatched junction bases numbered 8, after V lost 3 bases and J lost 6 bases. CDR1 is KGHSH, CDR2 LQKENI, per germline. The CDR3 loop spans 16 amino acids. CDR3 bases: TGTGCCAGCTCACCCCGGACTAGCGGGAGCCCAGGCGAGCAGTACTTC. Amino acids: CASSPRTSGSPGEQYF.

The chain links TRBV6-4 to TRBJ2-2; D unclear. V lost 8 bases and J lost 3, with 10 bases in between. The CDR3 has 13 residues. CDR1 is MRHNA, CDR2 SNTAGT, per germline. The CDR3 nucleotides read TGTGCCAGCGCTACAACGGACACCGGGGAGCTGTTTTTT. It encodes CASATTDTGELFF.

The chain uses TRBV24-1 and TRBJ2-3, with 9 positions matching TRBD2. The CDR3 is made up of 17 amino acids. V was pared by 5 bases and J by 1 base, with 9 bases of the junction left unmatched. Looked up from germline, CDR1 is KGHDR and CDR2 is SFDVKD. CDR3 sequence reads: CATSAPPQREGTDTQYF. CDR3 in DNA: TGTGCCACCAGTGCCCCCCCCCAGCGGGAGGGCACAGATACGCAGTATTTT.